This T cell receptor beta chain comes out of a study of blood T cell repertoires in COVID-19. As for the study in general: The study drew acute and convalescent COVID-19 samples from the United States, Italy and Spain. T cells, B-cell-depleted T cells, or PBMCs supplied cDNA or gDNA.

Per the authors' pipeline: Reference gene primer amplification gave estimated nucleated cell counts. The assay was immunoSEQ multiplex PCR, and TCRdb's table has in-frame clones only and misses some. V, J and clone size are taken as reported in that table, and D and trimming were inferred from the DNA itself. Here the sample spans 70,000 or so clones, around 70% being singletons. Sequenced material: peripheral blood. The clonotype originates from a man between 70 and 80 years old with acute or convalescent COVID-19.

CDR3 DNA: TGTGCCAGCTCCCCCGGGGCGGGGTTCCCTCCGAACACTGAAGCTTTCTTT. Protein product: CASSPGAGFPPNTEAFF. The genes are TRBV18 and TRBJ1-1; tentative D call: TRBD1 (5 bases). Trimming pared 6 bases from V and 1 base from J, leaving 21 bases between. CDR3 size: 17 residues. Germline V gene data show CDR1 as KGHSH and CDR2 as LQKENI.